A single sample gave rise to the 25 T cell receptor beta chains below, sequenced in a study of blood T cells in healthy people across ages. Next came a second PCR, run for about 7 to 12 cycles, which used a sample-barcoded 5' primer along with a J-beta primer mix. TCRdb independently ran MiXCR on the 5' RACE reads; one entry per CDR3 protein. Among about 1.7 million distinct CDR3 sequences listed, roughly 27% were seen once. Sequenced material: blood. All receptors derive from a woman aged 25 to 39 in good health.

The chain has TRBV14 and TRBJ2-3, with 7 bases aligning to TRBD2. Germline CDR1 is SGHDN and CDR2 is FVKESK. The CDR3 runs to 16 residues. The junction had 9 bases not matched to a gene; V was cut back by 3 bases and J by 3 bases. CDR3 sequence: CASSQRLGGSTDTQYF. The CDR3 region has the DNA TGTGCCAGCAGCCAGCGACTGGGAGGGTCAACAGATACGCAGTATTTT. Supplemented by reference TRBV14 and TRBJ2-3, the full variable domain reads EAGVTQFPSHSVIEKGQTVTLRCDPISGHDNLYWYRRVMGKEIKFLLHFVKESKQDESGMPNNRFLAERTGGTYSTLKVQPAELEDSGVYFCASSQRLGGSTDTQYFGPGTRLTVL.

This clonotype was observed a few times. J is TRBJ1-1 and V is TRBV5-1, with a tentative D call TRBD1 (5 bases). The germline V gene encodes CDR1 SGHRS and CDR2 YFSETQ. The CDR3 consists of 15 residues. V was clipped by 4 bases and J by 4 bases, with 17 bases between them. CDR3 protein: CASSLWTSKGTEAFF. CDR3 coding DNA: TGCGCCAGCAGCCTCTGGACATCCAAGGGCACTGAAGCTTTCTTT. Full variable domain (rest looked up from reference TRBV5-1 and TRBJ1-1): KAGVTQTPRYLIKTRGQQVTLSCSPISGHRSVSWYQQTPGQGLQFLFEYFSETQRNKGNFPGRFSGRQFSNSRSEMNVSTLELGDSALYLCASSLWTSKGTEAFFGQGTRLTVV.

The V gene is TRBV20-1, the J gene TRBJ1-1; D is unresolved. V lost 0 bases and J lost 5, with 16 bases in between. The germline V gene has CDR1 DFQATT and CDR2 SNEGSKA (reference sequence). This CDR3 has 15 amino acids. The CDR3 DNA follows: TGCAGTGCTAGAGAGGGGTCGGGGTCGCGAACTGAAGCTTTCTTT. This codes for CSAREGSGSRTEAFF.

The chain has TRBV9 and TRBJ2-4; D call uncertain. Trimming removed 1 base from V and 1 base from J, with 9 bases in between. CDR1 SGDLS and CDR2 YYNGEE come from the germline V gene. The CDR3 is 15 amino acids. The CDR3 sequence is CASSVNDWAKNIQYF. Here the CDR3 DNA reads TGTGCCAGCAGCGTAAATGACTGGGCCAAAAACATTCAGTACTTC.

The CDR3 is CATSATSGGVYEQFF. DNA of the CDR3: TGTGCCACCAGTGCGACTAGCGGGGGGGTGTATGAGCAGTTCTTC. V and J are TRBV15 and TRBJ2-1; 14 nucleotides align to TRBD2. Germline V gene sequence: CDR1 LNHNV, CDR2 YYDKDF (reference sequence). CDR3 size: 15 residues. V dropped 6 bases and J dropped 8; count of bases not matched to a gene: 6.

This clonotype was seen a handful of times. The V and J genes are TRBV5-6 and TRBJ2-7; D is perhaps TRBD1 (6 bases). This CDR3 has 16 amino acids. V was clipped by 4 bases and J by 3 bases, with 20 bases between them. CDR1 is SGHDT and CDR2 is YYEEEE in the germline V gene. Here the CDR3 DNA reads TGTGCCAGCAGCGCCGGCAAGGACAGTACCTTCTACGAGCAGTACTTC. Its protein product is CASSAGKDSTFYEQYF.

The rearrangement links TRBV20-1 to TRBJ1-2; D not certain. The CDR3 has 11 amino acids. The germline V gene encodes CDR1 DFQATT and CDR2 SNEGSKA (reference sequence). The V end was cut by 0 bases, the J end by 7 bases, with 6 bases between. Here the CDR3 reads CSARDVSGYTF. The CDR3 DNA sequence: TGCAGTGCTAGAGATGTGAGTGGCTACACCTTC.

This clonotype occurred a few times. V and J are TRBV18 and TRBJ1-5, with D hard to call. CDR1 is KGHSH, CDR2 LQKENI, per germline. The CDR3 extends over 16 amino acids. Trimming shortened V by 6 bases and J by 5 bases, and 20 bases separated the two germline ends. Here the CDR3 reads CASSPSNDNFDQPQHF. In DNA, the CDR3 is TGTGCCAGCTCCCCCTCCAATGACAATTTCGATCAGCCCCAGCATTTT.

This sequence joins TRBV5-5 and TRBJ1-1; possible D gene TRBD1, 6 bases. Germline V lookup: CDR1 SGHKS, CDR2 YYEKEE (reference sequence). Trimming cost V 4 bases and J 5 bases, with 18 bases left between them. CDR3 length equals 15 residues. The DNA for the CDR3 is TGTGCCAGCAGCCTGGACAGAATAGAACAGACTGAAGCTTTCTTT. It is translated as CASSLDRIEQTEAFF.

With regard to this clonotype: A much larger clone differs by one base, so this may be a read error. This chain links TRBV10-2 with TRBJ2-7, with a possible D match to TRBD2 (6 bases). Trimming cost V 8 bases and J 2 bases, with 13 bases left between them. Germline values: CDR1 WSHSY, CDR2 SAAADI. CDR3 length: 13 amino acids. The CDR3 protein is CASGLAEAYEQYF. The CDR3 nucleotides are TGCGCCAGCGGGTTAGCGGAGGCCTACGAGCAGTACTTC.

This clonotype showed up many times. V is TRBV5-1 and J is TRBJ2-5; TRBD2 is a possible D gene (7 bases). This CDR3 region has 15 residues. The germline V gene has CDR1 SGHRS and CDR2 YFSETQ. Between the trimmed V and J ends, which lost 0 bases and 3 bases, there was a span of 12 bases. The CDR3 nucleotides are TGCGCCAGCAGCTTGGGAACGGGGGGCAAAGAGACCCAGTACTTC. Protein sequence: CASSLGTGGKETQYF.

This clonotype was recorded a few times. The V and J genes are TRBV12-5 and TRBJ1-5, with 12 bases identical to TRBD1. The V and J ends lost 7 bases and 7 bases, in that order; junction bases with no gene match: 11. CDR3 size: 16 residues. The germline V gene has CDR1 LGHNT and CDR2 FRNRAP. The CDR3 coding sequence is TGTGCTAGTGATCCCGGGACAGGGGGCTCCGGGCAGCCCCAGCATTTT. It is translated as CASDPGTGGSGQPQHF.

The chain employs TRBV4-3 and TRBJ2-3; TRBD2 might be the D (6 bases). Germline values: CDR1 LGHNA, CDR2 YSLEER. V was trimmed by 2 bases and J by 5 bases, leaving 14 bases between them. This CDR3 comprises 15 residues. The CDR3 nucleotides are TGCGCCAGCAGCCAAAAAGGGAGGCCGAGAGATACGCAGTATTTT. This codes for CASSQKGRPRDTQYF.

With respect to this clonotype: The junction differs from germline at one of its ends, possibly a read error. This chain links TRBV10-3 with TRBJ2-4; D may be TRBD2 (5 bases). The J call is uncertain, as TRBJ2-7 better fits the DNA end. The CDR3 is 12 amino acids. Germline assignment: CDR1 ENHRY and CDR2 SYGVKD. The DNA of the CDR3 is TGTGCCATCGGTGAGGGCCTGGGCGAGCAGTACTTC. This translates into CAIGEGLGEQYF.

The genes are TRBV5-4 and TRBJ2-4; 7 bases are shared with TRBD1. Judging by the DNA end, TRBJ2-7 fits better; the J call may be wrong. The CDR3 consists of 16 residues. Germline CDR1 is SGHNT and CDR2 is YYREEE (reference sequence). In DNA, the CDR3 is TGTGCCAGCAGCTTGAATTCTATGACAGGGACCTTCGAGCAGTACTTC. The encoded protein is CASSLNSMTGTFEQYF.

The rearrangement uses TRBV12-3 or TRBV12-4 and TRBJ2-1; D is ambiguous. The CDR3 spans 13 residues. Trimming stripped 6 bases from V and 5 bases from J, with 11 bases between. The CDR3 DNA reads as TGTGCCAGCAGCTGGGTCAAGGACAATGAGCAGTTCTTC. This encodes CASSWVKDNEQFF.

The chain recombines TRBV18 with TRBJ1-2, with 7 bases fitting TRBD1. Germline CDR1 KGHSH, CDR2 LQKENI. J gave up 0 bases and V 1 base, and 5 bases lay outside the gene matches. The CDR3 sequence is 16 residues long. CDR3 sequence (DNA): TGTGCCAGCTCACCACAGCGACAGGGCACTAACTATGGCTACACCTTC. Translated: CASSPQRQGTNYGYTF.

This chain connects TRBV6-1 to TRBJ2-1; D tentatively reads TRBD1 or TRBD2 (5 bases each). The ends were cut back, 2 bases at V and 10 bases at J, with 9 bases in the middle. The CDR3 is 12 residues long. Germline CDR1 and CDR2: MNHNS and SASEGT. CDR3 amino acids: CASSEQGGEQFF. Written as DNA, the CDR3 is TGTGCCAGCAGTGAACAGGGCGGGGAGCAGTTCTTC.

In its sample, this clonotype was seen a few times. DNA for the CDR3: TGTGCCAGCAGCCTAAGAGGGGACAGGGCCGCCACCGAGCAGTACTTC. Its translation: CASSLRGDRAATEQYF. J is TRBJ2-7 and V is TRBV9; 9 nucleotides line up with TRBD1. The CDR3 has 16 residues. Germline V CDR1 and CDR2: SGDLS, YYNGEE. V trimming: 4 bases; J trimming: 6 bases; junction bases outside the gene matches: 14.

The V gene is TRBV20-1, the J gene TRBJ2-1; 8 nucleotides agree with TRBD1. Germline CDR1 and CDR2: DFQATT and SNEGSKA (reference sequence). This CDR3 comprises 15 residues. Trimming at V came to 3 bases and at J to 7 bases, leaving 11 bases not matched to a gene. CDR3 DNA sequence: TGCAGTGCTAGGGGTGGGACAGGAGTTAGGAATGAGCAGTTCTTC. Encoded protein: CSARGGTGVRNEQFF.

This chain uses TRBV5-5 with TRBJ2-5, with no clear D. Trimming removed 6 bases from V and 11 bases from J, with 23 bases in between. Germline CDR1 and CDR2: SGHKS and YYEKEE (reference sequence). The CDR3 is 14 amino acids. This CDR3 reads CASTSTLMGNEQYF. The CDR3 DNA follows: TGTGCCAGCACCTCGACACTGATGGGAAATGAGCAGTACTTC.

The chain couples TRBV11-2 to TRBJ2-3; D gene unclear. CDR1 SGHAT and CDR2 FQNNGV come from the germline V gene. The CDR3 totals 16 residues. Trimming left V 0 bases short and J 4 bases short, with 14 bases between. This CDR3 reads CASSLDGRTGADTQYF. The CDR3 bases are TGTGCCAGCAGCTTAGATGGGCGGACCGGTGCAGATACGCAGTATTTT.

As for this clonotype: Given a much more abundant clone one base away, this may be a read error. V is TRBV7-9 and J is TRBJ2-5; the D gene could be TRBD1 or TRBD2 (6 bases each). The CDR3 runs 13 residues. Germline CDR1 and CDR2: SEHNR and FQNEAQ (reference sequence). The germline V and J ends were trimmed by 4 bases and 11 bases, with 17 bases remaining between them. CDR3 DNA sequence: TGTGCCAGCAGCTGGAGGGGGGAGGATGAGCAGTACTTC. Translating it yields CASSWRGEDEQYF. Full variable domain (remainder filled in from reference TRBV7-9 and TRBJ2-5): DTGVSQNPRHKITKRGQNVTFRCDPISEHNRLYWYRQTLGQGPEFLTYFQNEAQLEKSRLLSDRFSAERPKGSFSTLEIQRTEQGDSAMYLCASSWRGEDEQYFGPGTRLLVL.

This clonotype was counted a few times. J is TRBJ2-7 and V is TRBV24-1; D may be TRBD1 or TRBD2 (5 bases each). Germline loops: CDR1 KGHDR, CDR2 SFDVKD. The V end was cut by 9 bases, the J end by 2 bases, with 7 bases between. This CDR3 comprises 11 residues. The DNA of the CDR3 is TGTGCCACCGGGGACGCCTACGAGCAGTACTTC. This codes for CATGDAYEQYF.

The chain couples TRBV5-1 to TRBJ2-5; tentative D call: TRBD2 (6 bases). The germline V and J ends were trimmed by 4 bases and 5 bases, with 18 bases remaining between them. The CDR3 is 15 residues long. Germline V gives CDR1 SGHRS, CDR2 YFSETQ. CDR3 DNA: TGCGCCAGCAGCCCTTACGGGACTCTCCTGGAGACCCAGTACTTC. It translates to CASSPYGTLLETQYF.